The rows below give T cell receptor beta chains drawn from one sample of a study of T cells in Graves' hyperthyroidism and ophthalmopathy. TCRdb processed the multiplex PCR reads anew with MiXCR; each CDR3 protein has one entry. The sample lists 130,000 or so distinct CDR3 sequences; approximately 24% were seen once. Sequencing was performed on blood. The receptors were sampled from a woman aged 45 to 65 with Graves' hyperthyroidism that later progressed to Graves' ophthalmopathy. Both conserved end residues are part of each CDR3. A D gene is named only where the DNA matches it firmly. Clone sizes are given selectively: once, few, many, or a class where the clone is expanded.

size	V	J	D	CDR3	DNA
few	TRBV4-2	TRBJ1-5	.	CASSQDRFAPQHF	TGTGCCAGCAGCCAAGATCGGTTCGCGCCCCAGCATTTT
.	TRBV20-1	TRBJ2-2	TRBD2	CSAIDSGVRTGELFF	TGCAGTGCTATTGACAGCGGGGTTCGGACCGGGGAGCTGTTTTTT
many	TRBV7-2	TRBJ1-1	.	CASSLPRGRYTEAFF	TGTGCCAGCAGCTTACCGCGAGGACGGTACACTGAAGCTTTCTTT
.	TRBV28	TRBJ2-1	TRBD2	CASSLRPGLAGGYVQFF	TGTGCCAGCAGTCTGAGGCCGGGACTAGCGGGAGGGTATGTGCAGTTCTTC
.	TRBV12-3/TRBV12-4	TRBJ2-3	.	CASSTLTHTDTQYF	TGTGCCAGCAGTACCCTTACCCACACAGATACGCAGTATTTT
.	TRBV9	TRBJ1-1	.	CASSSTDGLNTEAFF	TGTGCCAGCAGCTCCACCGACGGATTGAACACTGAAGCTTTCTTT
few	TRBV20-1	TRBJ2-3	TRBD2	CSAVLAGGPGDTQYF	TGCAGTGCGGTACTAGCGGGAGGGCCCGGAGATACGCAGTATTTT
.	TRBV14	TRBJ1-1	TRBD1	CASSLTGKNTEAFF	TGTGCCAGCAGCCTGACAGGGAAGAACACTGAAGCTTTCTTT
many	TRBV28	TRBJ1-6	.	CASTAWSGTSPLHF	TGTGCCAGCACCGCCTGGTCAGGGACCTCACCCCTCCACTTT
many	TRBV28	TRBJ1-1	.	CASSLGIRNTEAFF	TGTGCCAGCAGTTTGGGTATCAGGAACACTGAAGCTTTCTTT
many	TRBV6-1	TRBJ1-2	.	CASSSMTGYGGYTF	TGTGCCAGCAGTTCCATGACAGGATATGGTGGCTACACCTTC
.	TRBV20-1	TRBJ2-3	.	CSARLDSGTRTTDTQYF	TGCAGTGCTAGATTAGATTCCGGGACCCGCACCACAGATACGCAGTATTTT
once	TRBV20-1	TRBJ2-5	.	CSAPPRRGWETQYF	TGCAGTGCTCCCCCCAGAAGAGGTTGGGAGACCCAGTACTTC
many	TRBV20-1	TRBJ1-2	.	CSADRRAGGAGGYTF	TGCAGTGCCGACCGCCGGGCGGGGGGCGCAGGTGGCTACACCTTC